The rows below give T cell receptor beta chains drawn from one sample of a study of blood T cell repertoires in COVID-19. This table comes from immunoSEQ multiplex PCR, and its TCRdb copy is limited to in-frame clones, with some not included. Among about 470,000 clones, roughly 90% were seen once, and the ten largest hold under 0.85%. Sequencing was done on a sample of PBMCs or T cells enriched from blood (not recorded which). All receptors come from a woman younger than 35 who had recovered from COVID-19. The CDR3 runs from the conserved cysteine through the conserved F or W. Each record gives: V gene, D gene, J gene, clone size, CDR3 protein, CDR3 DNA. D genes are given only for firm matches. Only some rows state a clone size, as once, few, many or a class for expanded clones.

V gene: TRBV5-1; D gene: TRBD2; J gene: TRBJ2-3; clone size: once; CDR3 protein: CASSLDLAGGTDTQYF; CDR3 DNA: TGCGCCAGCAGCTTGGATCTAGCGGGAGGCACAGATACGCAGTATTTT
V gene: TRBV20-1; D gene: NA; J gene: TRBJ1-6; clone size: NA; CDR3 protein: CSASVDATGNRALHF; CDR3 DNA: TGCAGTGCTAGTGTCGATGCCACGGGGAATAGGGCCCTCCACTTT
V gene: TRBV3-1/TRBV3-2; D gene: TRBD1; J gene: TRBJ2-6; clone size: NA; CDR3 protein: CASSRYPGGLSSGANVLTF; CDR3 DNA: TGTGCCAGCAGCCGGTACCCAGGGGGCTTGAGCTCTGGGGCCAACGTCCTGACTTTC
V gene: TRBV6-5; D gene: TRBD2; J gene: TRBJ2-6; clone size: NA; CDR3 protein: CASSTRGSGANVLTF; CDR3 DNA: TGTGCCAGCAGCACGCGGGGGTCTGGGGCCAACGTCCTGACTTTC
V gene: TRBV1; D gene: NA; J gene: TRBJ2-1; clone size: NA; CDR3 protein: CTSSQDTSGDHNEQFF; CDR3 DNA: TGCACCAGCAGCCAAGACACTAGCGGGGACCACAATGAGCAGTTCTTC
V gene: TRBV30; D gene: TRBD1; J gene: TRBJ1-2; clone size: NA; CDR3 protein: CAWSPGQALVYGYTF; CDR3 DNA: TGTGCCTGGAGTCCCGGACAGGCGCTTGTCTATGGCTACACCTTC
V gene: TRBV25-1; D gene: TRBD1; J gene: TRBJ1-1; clone size: NA; CDR3 protein: CASLDRDKAFF; CDR3 DNA: TGTGCCAGCCTGGACAGGGACAAGGCTTTCTTT
V gene: TRBV4-2; D gene: NA; J gene: TRBJ1-1; clone size: NA; CDR3 protein: CASSQAGVTEAFF; CDR3 DNA: TGTGCCAGCAGCCAAGCAGGGGTCACTGAAGCTTTCTTT
V gene: TRBV7-2; D gene: TRBD1; J gene: TRBJ1-2; clone size: few; CDR3 protein: CASSSTGQGFYGYTF; CDR3 DNA: TGTGCCAGCAGCTCGACCGGACAGGGATTCTATGGCTACACCTTC
V gene: TRBV2; D gene: NA; J gene: TRBJ1-1; clone size: NA; CDR3 protein: CASSEKWGGKLSEAFF; CDR3 DNA: TGTGCCAGCAGTGAAAAGTGGGGAGGAAAGTTGAGTGAAGCTTTCTTT
V gene: TRBV7-2; D gene: NA; J gene: TRBJ2-5; clone size: NA; CDR3 protein: CASSRRGGLEETQYF; CDR3 DNA: TGTGCCAGCAGCCGGAGGGGGGGGTTGGAAGAGACCCAGTACTTC
V gene: TRBV5-1; D gene: NA; J gene: TRBJ2-3; clone size: once; CDR3 protein: CASSGGTPQGTDTQYF; CDR3 DNA: TGCGCCAGCAGCGGGGGCACCCCACAAGGCACAGATACGCAGTATTTT
V gene: TRBV5-1; D gene: NA; J gene: TRBJ1-3; clone size: NA; CDR3 protein: CASSPQGTYGNTIYF; CDR3 DNA: TGCGCCAGCAGCCCTCAGGGTACCTATGGAAACACCATATATTTT
V gene: TRBV10-1; D gene: NA; J gene: TRBJ1-1; clone size: NA; CDR3 protein: CASSESGEGLNTEAFF; CDR3 DNA: TGCGCCAGCAGTGAATCGGGGGAGGGCCTGAACACTGAAGCTTTCTTT
V gene: TRBV6-5; D gene: TRBD1; J gene: TRBJ1-3; clone size: NA; CDR3 protein: CASSWDRYSGNTIYF; CDR3 DNA: TGTGCCAGCAGTTGGGACAGATACTCTGGAAACACCATATATTTT
V gene: TRBV28; D gene: TRBD1; J gene: TRBJ1-5; clone size: NA; CDR3 protein: CASSRQQQGEVQPQHF; CDR3 DNA: TGTGCCAGCAGTAGGCAACAACAGGGGGAGGTTCAGCCCCAGCATTTT
V gene: TRBV7-2; D gene: NA; J gene: TRBJ2-7; clone size: NA; CDR3 protein: CASSLALLSYEQYF; CDR3 DNA: TGTGCCAGCAGCTTAGCTCTGCTCAGTTACGAGCAGTACTTC
V gene: TRBV14; D gene: NA; J gene: TRBJ1-3; clone size: NA; CDR3 protein: CASSPPGRDKGNTIYF; CDR3 DNA: TGTGCCAGCAGCCCACCGGGTAGGGACAAAGGAAACACCATATATTTT
V gene: TRBV5-1; D gene: TRBD1; J gene: TRBJ1-2; clone size: NA; CDR3 protein: CASSMGQGALHYGYTF; CDR3 DNA: TGCGCCAGCAGCATGGGACAGGGGGCTCTTCACTATGGCTACACCTTC
V gene: TRBV5-1; D gene: NA; J gene: TRBJ1-1; clone size: NA; CDR3 protein: CASSRGGNTEAFF; CDR3 DNA: TGCGCCAGCAGCCGCGGGGGGAACACTGAAGCTTTCTTT
V gene: TRBV2; D gene: NA; J gene: TRBJ1-1; clone size: NA; CDR3 protein: CASTPDWNTEAFF; CDR3 DNA: TGTGCCAGCACGCCAGATTGGAACACTGAAGCTTTCTTT
V gene: TRBV6-1; D gene: TRBD2; J gene: TRBJ2-3; clone size: NA; CDR3 protein: CASSEVGGASDTQYF; CDR3 DNA: TGTGCCAGCAGTGAAGTCGGGGGGGCCTCAGATACGCAGTATTTT
V gene: TRBV6-2/TRBV6-3; D gene: TRBD2; J gene: TRBJ2-7; clone size: NA; CDR3 protein: CASSPGGERASYEQYF; CDR3 DNA: TGTGCCAGCAGTCCCGGGGGGGAGCGGGCCTCCTACGAGCAGTACTTC
V gene: TRBV6-5; D gene: NA; J gene: TRBJ1-1; clone size: NA; CDR3 protein: CASTQGEAFF; CDR3 DNA: TGTGCCAGCACCCAGGGTGAAGCTTTCTTT
V gene: TRBV2; D gene: TRBD1; J gene: TRBJ2-3; clone size: NA; CDR3 protein: CASPTGAGGSGDTQYF; CDR3 DNA: TGTGCCAGCCCGACGGGGGCAGGGGGCTCCGGAGATACGCAGTATTTT
V gene: TRBV9; D gene: NA; J gene: TRBJ2-7; clone size: NA; CDR3 protein: CASSPQMDRISYEQYF; CDR3 DNA: TGTGCCAGCAGCCCCCAGATGGACAGAATCTCCTACGAGCAGTACTTC
V gene: TRBV28; D gene: TRBD1; J gene: TRBJ1-4; clone size: NA; CDR3 protein: CASSFGTGERTNEKLFF; CDR3 DNA: TGTGCCAGCAGTTTCGGGACAGGGGAGAGGACTAATGAAAAACTGTTTTTT
V gene: TRBV29-1; D gene: NA; J gene: TRBJ1-2; clone size: NA; CDR3 protein: CSVEETPGSGYTF; CDR3 DNA: TGCAGCGTTGAAGAAACGCCGGGGAGTGGCTACACCTTC
V gene: TRBV30; D gene: NA; J gene: TRBJ1-6; clone size: NA; CDR3 protein: CAWAKSYGGDVTPLHF; CDR3 DNA: TGTGCCTGGGCCAAAAGCTACGGGGGTGACGTGACACCCCTCCACTTT
V gene: TRBV12-5; D gene: NA; J gene: TRBJ1-5; clone size: NA; CDR3 protein: CASGLAGQNNQPQHF; CDR3 DNA: TGTGCTAGTGGTTTGGCCGGACAGAACAATCAGCCCCAGCATTTT
V gene: TRBV6-5; D gene: NA; J gene: TRBJ1-1; clone size: NA; CDR3 protein: CASSYGQYTEAFF; CDR3 DNA: TGTGCCAGCAGTTACGGGCAGTACACTGAAGCTTTCTTT
V gene: TRBV5-1; D gene: TRBD1; J gene: TRBJ2-3; clone size: NA; CDR3 protein: CASKDRSTDTQYF; CDR3 DNA: TGCGCCAGCAAGGACAGGAGCACAGATACGCAGTATTTT
V gene: TRBV2; D gene: NA; J gene: TRBJ1-1; clone size: NA; CDR3 protein: CASSEPKDRGHMNTEAFF; CDR3 DNA: TGTGCCAGCAGCGAGCCTAAGGACCGGGGACACATGAACACTGAAGCTTTCTTT
V gene: TRBV2; D gene: TRBD2; J gene: TRBJ2-7; clone size: NA; CDR3 protein: CASRTSGYEQYF; CDR3 DNA: TGTGCCAGCCGAACTAGCGGCTACGAGCAGTACTTC
V gene: TRBV11-2; D gene: NA; J gene: TRBJ2-3; clone size: once; CDR3 protein: CASSPRSLANTDTQYF; CDR3 DNA: TGTGCCAGCAGCCCCCGGTCCCTAGCGAACACAGATACGCAGTATTTT
V gene: TRBV10-3; D gene: TRBD1; J gene: TRBJ2-7; clone size: NA; CDR3 protein: CAITPDRSSYEQYF; CDR3 DNA: TGTGCCATCACTCCGGACAGGAGTTCCTACGAGCAGTACTTC
V gene: TRBV15; D gene: TRBD1; J gene: TRBJ2-7; clone size: NA; CDR3 protein: CATSRDRAGGREQYF; CDR3 DNA: TGTGCCACCAGCAGAGATCGGGCAGGGGGACGGGAGCAGTACTTC
V gene: TRBV7-3; D gene: NA; J gene: TRBJ1-5; clone size: NA; CDR3 protein: CASSLMCNGMRQPQHF; CDR3 DNA: TGTGCCAGCAGCTTAATGTGCAACGGGATGAGGCAGCCCCAGCATTTT
V gene: TRBV6-5; D gene: NA; J gene: TRBJ2-1; clone size: NA; CDR3 protein: CASTGGSYNEQFF; CDR3 DNA: TGTGCCAGCACCGGGGGCTCCTACAATGAGCAGTTCTTC
V gene: TRBV7-2; D gene: TRBD2; J gene: TRBJ2-1; clone size: few; CDR3 protein: CASSHSGVSYNEQFF; CDR3 DNA: TGTGCCAGCAGCCATAGCGGGGTCTCCTACAATGAGCAGTTCTTC
V gene: TRBV24-1; D gene: TRBD1; J gene: TRBJ2-5; clone size: once; CDR3 protein: CATSLQGAGETQYF; CDR3 DNA: TGTGCCACCAGTTTACAGGGGGCCGGGGAGACCCAGTACTTC
V gene: TRBV19; D gene: NA; J gene: TRBJ2-2; clone size: NA; CDR3 protein: CASTPREGPGELFF; CDR3 DNA: TGTGCCAGTACCCCGAGGGAAGGACCCGGGGAGCTGTTTTTT
V gene: TRBV7-2; D gene: NA; J gene: TRBJ1-2; clone size: NA; CDR3 protein: CASSLNRDEYGYTF; CDR3 DNA: TGTGCCAGCAGCTTAAACAGGGACGAATATGGCTACACCTTC
V gene: TRBV5-1; D gene: TRBD2; J gene: TRBJ2-1; clone size: NA; CDR3 protein: CASSPGTSGGRQFF; CDR3 DNA: TGCGCCAGCAGCCCGGGGACTAGCGGGGGACGGCAGTTCTTC
V gene: TRBV2; D gene: NA; J gene: TRBJ1-1; clone size: NA; CDR3 protein: CASSTDRNTEAFF; CDR3 DNA: TGTGCCAGCAGTACCGACAGGAACACTGAAGCTTTCTTT
V gene: TRBV30; D gene: NA; J gene: TRBJ2-3; clone size: NA; CDR3 protein: CAWFRRPDTQYF; CDR3 DNA: TGTGCCTGGTTCCGGAGGCCAGATACGCAGTATTTT
V gene: TRBV7-2; D gene: NA; J gene: TRBJ1-2; clone size: NA; CDR3 protein: CASSPGQGYGYTF; CDR3 DNA: TGTGCCAGCAGCCCCGGACAAGGCTATGGCTACACCTTC
V gene: TRBV7-2; D gene: NA; J gene: TRBJ2-3; clone size: NA; CDR3 protein: CASSSDLSGVSTDTQYF; CDR3 DNA: TGTGCCAGCAGCTCCGATCTTTCCGGGGTGAGCACAGATACGCAGTATTTT
V gene: TRBV7-3; D gene: TRBD1; J gene: TRBJ2-3; clone size: NA; CDR3 protein: CASSLNGQGIDTQYF; CDR3 DNA: TGTGCCAGCAGCTTAAACGGACAGGGGATCGATACGCAGTATTTT
V gene: TRBV6-5; D gene: TRBD1; J gene: TRBJ1-2; clone size: NA; CDR3 protein: CASRYRGQDGYTF; CDR3 DNA: TGTGCCAGCAGGTACAGGGGGCAGGATGGCTACACCTTC
V gene: TRBV5-1; D gene: NA; J gene: TRBJ1-1; clone size: NA; CDR3 protein: CASSLGGEAFF; CDR3 DNA: TGCGCCAGCAGCTTGGGAGGGGAAGCTTTCTTT
V gene: TRBV28; D gene: TRBD1; J gene: TRBJ1-2; clone size: NA; CDR3 protein: CASSPRDRFYYGYTF; CDR3 DNA: TGTGCCAGCAGCCCACGGGACAGGTTCTACTATGGCTACACCTTC